This T cell receptor (beta chain) was captured in a study of post-analysis software for immune sequencing data. In the study overall: Included courses were relapsing-remitting and secondary progressive multiple sclerosis; progressive-relapsing multiple sclerosis was also included.

To note about this clonotype: Its antigen is not known.

Study-wide results and limits: Five TRBV segments were more frequent in patients than controls; TRBV5-6, TRBV5-1 and TRBV20-1 belonged to this group.

Libraries were made from TCR beta cDNA, and they carried unique molecular identifiers. Out of roughly 1 to 11 million T cells, hundreds of thousands of cDNA molecules were generated. From the PCR reads, TCRdb called clonotypes with MiXCR, one entry per CDR3 protein. The profile shows under 900,000 distinct CDR3 sequences, approximately 53% of them singletons. CDR1 ENHRY and CDR2 SYGVKD come from the germline V gene. V shed 8 bases and J 1 base; nucleotides not matched to a gene: 4. This CDR3 contains 13 residues. This chain links TRBV10-3 with TRBJ2-5, with 7 bases matching TRBD1. The sequence derives from a girl aged 10 to 17 with multiple sclerosis. The material sequenced was blood. The CDR3 bases are TGTGCCATCCGGGACAGCCTCCAAGAGACCCAGTACTTC. Translated, it gives CAIRDSLQETQYF.